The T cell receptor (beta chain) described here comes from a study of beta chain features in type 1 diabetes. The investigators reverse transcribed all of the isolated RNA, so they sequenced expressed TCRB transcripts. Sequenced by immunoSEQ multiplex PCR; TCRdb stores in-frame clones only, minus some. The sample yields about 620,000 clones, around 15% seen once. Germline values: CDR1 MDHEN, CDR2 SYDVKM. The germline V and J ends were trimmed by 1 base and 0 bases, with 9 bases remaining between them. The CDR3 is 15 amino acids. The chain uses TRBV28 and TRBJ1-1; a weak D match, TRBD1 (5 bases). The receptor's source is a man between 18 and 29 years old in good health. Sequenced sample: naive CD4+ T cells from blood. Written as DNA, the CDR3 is TGTGCCAGCAGTTTATTGAAGGGGATGAACACTGAAGCTTTCTTT. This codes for CASSLLKGMNTEAFF.